This is a list of T cell receptor beta chains from one sample in a study of blood T cell repertoires in COVID-19. Using immunoSEQ multiplex PCR, the repertoire was profiled, and TCRdb retains in-frame clones only, with some absent. The sample has approximately 150,000 clones; about 80% are singletons. The sequenced sample consisted of PBMCs or T cells enriched from blood (not recorded which). All receptors come from a man aged 40-50 years with acute COVID-19. The CDR3 runs from the conserved cysteine through the conserved F or W. A D gene is named only where the DNA matches it firmly. Clone sizes are given selectively: once, few, many, or a class where the clone is expanded.

clone_size cdr3_length j_call v_call d_call cdr3_aa cdr3_nt
NA 16 TRBJ2-1 TRBV5-6 TRBD2 CASSWVAGDPYNEQFF TGTGCCAGCAGCTGGGTAGCGGGAGACCCCTACAATGAGCAGTTCTTC
NA 13 TRBJ1-2 TRBV20-1 NA CSASAGTNYGYTF TGCAGTGCTAGTGCAGGGACTAACTATGGCTACACCTTC
NA 15 TRBJ1-5 TRBV6-6 TRBD1 CASTQTGARNQPQHF TGTGCCAGCACCCAGACAGGGGCCCGCAATCAGCCCCAGCATTTT
once 12 TRBJ1-5 TRBV28 NA CASRGVGQPQHF TGTGCCAGCAGGGGAGTTGGTCAGCCCCAGCATTTT
NA 17 TRBJ1-6 TRBV30 NA CAWSVQLISSYNSPLHF TGTGCCTGGAGTGTACAGCTTATAAGCTCCTATAATTCACCCCTCCACTTT
NA 12 TRBJ2-1 TRBV20-1 NA CSASNGGIEQFF TGCAGTGCTAGTAACGGGGGAATTGAGCAGTTCTTC
NA 14 TRBJ1-3 TRBV23-1 TRBD1 CASRTGAGGNTIYF TGCGCCAGTAGGACAGGGGCCGGTGGAAACACCATATATTTT
NA 11 TRBJ1-4 TRBV30 NA CAWSANEKLFF TGTGCCTGGAGCGCTAATGAAAAACTGTTTTTT
NA 15 TRBJ1-4 TRBV5-1 TRBD1 CASSLGGTGKEKLFF TGCGCCAGCAGCTTAGGCGGGACAGGGAAGGAAAAACTGTTTTTT
NA 14 TRBJ1-2 TRBV7-9 NA CASSHDRPNYGYTF TGTGCCAGCAGCCATGACAGACCAAACTATGGCTACACCTTC
NA 15 TRBJ2-7 TRBV18 TRBD2 CASSPMTSGSYEQYF TGTGCCAGCTCCCCTATGACTAGCGGGAGTTACGAGCAGTACTTC
NA 13 TRBJ2-1 TRBV27 TRBD1 CASSSHLDRGQFF TGTGCCAGCAGTTCTCATTTGGACAGGGGACAGTTCTTC
NA 12 TRBJ1-2 TRBV5-1 NA CASSLDIYGYTF TGCGCCAGCAGCTTAGACATTTATGGCTACACCTTC
NA 13 TRBJ2-3 TRBV24-1 NA CATSDPTSDTQYF TGTGCCACCAGTGATCCGACATCCGATACGCAGTATTTT
NA 15 TRBJ1-3 TRBV11-2 TRBD1 CASSIQGAYGNTIYF TGTGCCAGCAGCATACAGGGGGCATATGGAAACACCATATATTTT
NA 13 TRBJ2-2 TRBV4-2 NA CASSQVSTGELFF TGTGCCAGCAGCCAAGTCAGCACCGGGGAGCTGTTTTTT
few 12 TRBJ1-3 TRBV18 NA CASSPSGNTIYF TGTGCCAGCTCACCATCAGGAAACACCATATATTTT
NA 17 TRBJ1-2 TRBV30 TRBD1 CAWEFRKGQGAFYGYTF TGTGCCTGGGAGTTTCGGAAGGGACAGGGGGCCTTCTATGGCTACACCTTC
NA 14 TRBJ2-7 TRBV13 TRBD1 CASSRQGESYEQYF TGTGCCAGCAGCAGACAGGGGGAGTCCTACGAGCAGTACTTC
NA 12 TRBJ2-2 TRBV28 NA CASSLSRVKLFF TGTGCCAGCAGTTTATCACGGGTTAAGCTGTTTTTT
NA 15 TRBJ2-3 TRBV6-2/TRBV6-3 NA CASSYTTSSTDTQYF TGTGCCAGCAGTTACACTACTTCTAGCACAGATACGCAGTATTTT
NA 12 TRBJ1-6 TRBV6-5 TRBD1 CASSNTGGPLHF TGTGCCAGCAGTAATACAGGGGGCCCCCTCCACTTT
NA 17 TRBJ2-6 TRBV18 NA CASSPGSTSSGANVLTF TGTGCCAGCTCACCGGGCTCTACAAGCTCTGGGGCCAACGTCCTGACTTTC
NA 14 TRBJ2-7 TRBV28 TRBD1 CASSKTGGAYEQYF TGTGCCAGCAGCAAGACAGGGGGGGCCTACGAGCAGTACTTC
once 15 TRBJ1-3 TRBV19 NA CASSGSRGDGNTIYF TGTGCCAGTAGTGGTAGCAGGGGTGACGGAAACACCATATATTTT
NA 13 TRBJ2-7 TRBV24-1 TRBD2 CAFLAGEVHEQYF TGTGCCTTCTTAGCGGGAGAGGTCCACGAGCAGTACTTC
NA 15 TRBJ1-6 TRBV24-1 TRBD1 CATSDFGQENSPLHF TGTGCCACCAGTGATTTTGGACAGGAGAATTCACCCCTCCACTTT
NA 13 TRBJ2-5 TRBV5-1 TRBD1 CASSLTGEETQYF TGCGCCAGCAGCTTGACAGGGGAAGAGACCCAGTACTTC
NA 15 TRBJ2-7 TRBV10-3 TRBD2 CAISEGPSGRGEQYF TGTGCCATCAGTGAGGGCCCAAGCGGGAGGGGCGAGCAGTACTTC
NA 12 TRBJ1-1 TRBV2 TRBD1 CASRQGRTEAFF TGTGCCTCTAGACAGGGTCGAACTGAAGCTTTCTTT
NA 17 TRBJ2-4 TRBV5-4 NA CASSWRVGQGEQNIQYF TGTGCCAGCAGCTGGAGGGTCGGGCAGGGGGAGCAAAACATTCAGTACTTC
NA 12 TRBJ1-2 TRBV5-1 NA CASRKGNYGYTF TGCGCCAGCAGGAAGGGGAACTATGGCTACACCTTC
NA 15 TRBJ1-5 TRBV3-1/TRBV3-2 TRBD1 CASRSGGAGNQPQHF TGTGCCAGCAGGTCAGGGGGCGCGGGCAATCAGCCCCAGCATTTT
NA 11 TRBJ2-1 TRBV28 NA CASSLQEFKFF TGTGCCAGCAGTTTACAAGAGTTTAAGTTCTTC
NA 10 TRBJ1-2 TRBV25-1 NA CASSEEEEAF TGTGCCAGCAGTGAAGAGGAGGAGGCCTTC
NA 12 TRBJ2-1 TRBV29-1 TRBD2 CSVEKQGGEQFF TGCAGCGTTGAGAAGCAGGGAGGGGAGCAGTTCTTC
NA 15 TRBJ1-2 TRBV19 NA CASSMRLIEAYGYTF TGTGCCAGTAGTATGAGGCTTATTGAGGCCTATGGCTACACCTTC
once 14 TRBJ2-7 TRBV5-1 TRBD1 CASSLEDRGYEQYF TGCGCCAGCAGCTTGGAGGACAGGGGCTACGAGCAGTACTTC
NA 13 TRBJ2-5 TRBV27 NA CASSLEERETQYF TGTGCCAGCAGTTTAGAGGAGCGAGAGACCCAGTACTTC
once 13 TRBJ1-5 TRBV18 NA CASSYSLNQPQHF TGTGCCAGCTCATACAGCCTCAATCAGCCCCAGCATTTT
NA 13 TRBJ1-2 TRBV12-3/TRBV12-4 TRBD1 CASSFQGAYGYTF TGTGCCAGCAGTTTTCAGGGGGCCTATGGCTACACCTTC
few 15 TRBJ1-6 TRBV7-2 NA CASSFGSTYNSPLHF TGTGCCAGCAGCTTTGGGAGCACCTATAATTCACCCCTCCACTTT
NA 16 TRBJ2-7 TRBV7-6 TRBD1 CASSLNPGTASYEQYF TGTGCCAGCAGCTTAAACCCCGGGACAGCATCCTACGAGCAGTACTTC
NA 15 TRBJ1-2 TRBV7-9 NA CASSLEETANYGYTF TGTGCCAGCAGCTTAGAAGAGACAGCTAACTATGGCTACACCTTC
once 12 TRBJ2-7 TRBV28 NA CASSLPGYEQYF TGTGCCAGCAGTTTACCGGGATACGAGCAGTACTTC
NA 13 TRBJ1-1 TRBV11-2 NA CASSVQVNTEAFF TGTGCCAGCAGCGTACAGGTGAACACTGAAGCTTTCTTT
NA 17 TRBJ2-3 TRBV13 TRBD2 CASSRRLAGARTDTQYF TGTGCCAGCAGCCGTAGACTAGCGGGGGCCCGCACAGATACGCAGTATTTT
NA 16 TRBJ2-2 TRBV3-1/TRBV3-2 TRBD1 CASSPPWTGNTGELFF TGTGCCAGCAGCCCTCCTTGGACAGGAAACACCGGGGAGCTGTTTTTT
NA 14 TRBJ2-3 TRBV7-3 TRBD2 CASRAGGSRDTQYF TGTGCCAGCAGAGCGGGGGGCTCTAGAGATACGCAGTATTTT
NA 15 TRBJ1-5 TRBV3-1/TRBV3-2 NA CASSSGSYSNQPQHF TGTGCCAGCAGCTCGGGGAGTTATAGCAATCAGCCCCAGCATTTT
NA 16 TRBJ2-2 TRBV5-1 TRBD1 CASSLVRDSNTGELFF TGCGCCAGCAGCTTGGTGAGGGACAGCAACACCGGGGAGCTGTTTTTT
NA 15 TRBJ1-4 TRBV18 NA CASSPLSGQLEKLFF TGTGCCAGCTCACCCCTAAGTGGACAGCTCGAAAAACTGTTTTTT
NA 14 TRBJ2-5 TRBV18 TRBD2 CASSLTSGEETQYF TGTGCCAGCTCCCTCACTAGCGGCGAAGAGACCCAGTACTTC